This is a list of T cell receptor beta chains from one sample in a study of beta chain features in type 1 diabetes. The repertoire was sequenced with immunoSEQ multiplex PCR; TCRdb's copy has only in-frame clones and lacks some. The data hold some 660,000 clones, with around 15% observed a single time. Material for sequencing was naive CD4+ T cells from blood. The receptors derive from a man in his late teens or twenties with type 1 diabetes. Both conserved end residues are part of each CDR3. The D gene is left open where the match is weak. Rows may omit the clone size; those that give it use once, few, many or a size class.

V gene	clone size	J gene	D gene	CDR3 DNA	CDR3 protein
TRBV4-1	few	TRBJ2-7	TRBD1	TGCGCCAGCAGCCAAGAGACAGGGGCTCTCTCCTACGAGCAGTACTTC	CASSQETGALSYEQYF
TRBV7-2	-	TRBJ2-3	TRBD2	TGTGCCAGCAGCTCTAGCGGGCCCAGCACAGATACGCAGTATTTT	CASSSSGPSTDTQYF
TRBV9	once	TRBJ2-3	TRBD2	TGTGCCAGCAGCGTAGGGGCGGGAGGGAGCACAGATACGCAGTATTTT	CASSVGAGGSTDTQYF
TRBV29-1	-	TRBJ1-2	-	TGCAGCGTTGGGCAGAGAGCTAACTATGGCTACACCTTC	CSVGQRANYGYTF
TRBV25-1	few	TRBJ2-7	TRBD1	TGTGCCAGCAGCGGACAGGGCTACGAGCAGTACTTC	CASSGQGYEQYF
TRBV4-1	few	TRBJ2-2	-	TGCGCCAGCAGCCACCCGGGCAAGACCGGGGAGCTGTTTTTT	CASSHPGKTGELFF
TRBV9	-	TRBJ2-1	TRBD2	TGTGCCAGCAGCTCCGGACTAGCGGGGGGGCATGAGCAGTTCTTC	CASSSGLAGGHEQFF
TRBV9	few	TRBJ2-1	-	TGTGCCAGCAGCGTAGGGGGGAGGCCCAACTACAATGAGCAGTTCTTC	CASSVGGRPNYNEQFF
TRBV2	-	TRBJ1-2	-	TGTGCCAGCAAGCCCCGAGACTATGGCTACACCTTC	CASKPRDYGYTF
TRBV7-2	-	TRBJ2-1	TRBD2	TGTGCCAGCAGCCCCCCGGGGAGGGACTTCCAGTTCTTC	CASSPPGRDFQFF
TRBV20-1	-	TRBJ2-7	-	TGCAGTGCTGCCGGGGGCCTCGAGCAGTACTTC	CSAAGGLEQYF
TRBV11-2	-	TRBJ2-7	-	TGTGCCAGTCGCGTACCGGGGATGCGGAACTACGAGCAGTACTTC	CASRVPGMRNYEQYF
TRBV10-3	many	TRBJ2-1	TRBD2	TGTGCCATCAGTGATACTAGCGGGGGGTACAATGAGCAGTTCTTC	CAISDTSGGYNEQFF
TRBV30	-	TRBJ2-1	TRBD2	TGTGCCTGGGGCGGGAGGGGGCCCTCCTACAATGAGCAGTTCTTC	CAWGGRGPSYNEQFF
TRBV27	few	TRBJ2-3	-	TGTGCCAGCAGTTTAAAGGGGCCCACAGATACGCAGTATTTT	CASSLKGPTDTQYF
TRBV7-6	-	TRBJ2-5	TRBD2	TGTGCCAGCAGCTCTACTAGCGGGAGTCGCGAGACCCAGTACTTC	CASSSTSGSRETQYF
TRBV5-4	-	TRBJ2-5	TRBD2	TGTGCCAGCAGCGAGAGACTAGCGAGGGGAGAGACCCAGTACTTC	CASSERLARGETQYF
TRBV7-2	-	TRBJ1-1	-	TGTGCCAGCAGCCCACAGGGAAACACTGAAGCTTTCTTT	CASSPQGNTEAFF
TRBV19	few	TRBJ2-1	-	TGTGCCAGTACTCAACAGTGGGGCAATGAGCAGTTCTTC	CASTQQWGNEQFF
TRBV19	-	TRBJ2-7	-	TGTGCCAGTAGCCCGGACAGTTCCTACGAGCAGTACTTC	CASSPDSSYEQYF
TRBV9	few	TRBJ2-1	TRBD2	TGTGCCAGCCAACTAGCGGGAGGCCTCGATGAGCAGTTCTTC	CASQLAGGLDEQFF
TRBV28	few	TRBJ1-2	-	TGTGCCAGCAGTCTACAGGGATCAGGCTACACCTTC	CASSLQGSGYTF
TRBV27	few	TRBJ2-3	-	TGTGCCAGCAGTTCAGCTCGCCCTAGGACCCCTAGCACAGATACGCAGTATTTT	CASSSARPRTPSTDTQYF
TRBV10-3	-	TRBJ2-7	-	TGTGCCATCAGTGAGTCCCGGGGCCTGGGGACCTACGAGCAGTACTTC	CAISESRGLGTYEQYF
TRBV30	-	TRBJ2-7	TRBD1	TGTGCCTGGGGGACAGGGTCCTACGAGCAGTACTTC	CAWGTGSYEQYF
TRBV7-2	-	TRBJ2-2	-	TGTGCCAGCAGCTTTAGTCGGTTCACCGGGGAGCTGTTTTTT	CASSFSRFTGELFF
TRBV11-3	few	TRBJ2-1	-	TGTGCCAGCAGCTTAAACGGGGGCAATGAGCAGTTCTTC	CASSLNGGNEQFF
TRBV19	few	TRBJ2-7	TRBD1	TGTGCCAGTAGCACTCCCGCCGGACAGGGCAGCTCCTACGAGCAGTACTTC	CASSTPAGQGSSYEQYF
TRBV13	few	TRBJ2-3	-	TGTGCCAGCAGTGATACGGAGGGGGCAGATACGCAGTATTTT	CASSDTEGADTQYF
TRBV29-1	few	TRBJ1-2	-	TGCAGCGTTGAAGACAGGGCAAAGAGAGGCTACACCTTC	CSVEDRAKRGYTF
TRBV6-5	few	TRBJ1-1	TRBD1	TGTGCCAGCAGGGAGGCCCGGAGGGGGCGGACTGAAGCTTTCTTT	CASREARRGRTEAFF
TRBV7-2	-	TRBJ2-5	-	TGTGCCAGCAGCGACCTACAGCCTCGAGAGACCCAGTACTTC	CASSDLQPRETQYF
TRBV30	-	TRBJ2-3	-	TGTGCCTGGAACGGTTTTAGTACAGATACGCAGTATTTT	CAWNGFSTDTQYF
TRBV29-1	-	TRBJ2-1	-	TGCAGCGCCTCTTATGTGGAGGGTGGTGAGCAGTTCTTC	CSASYVEGGEQFF
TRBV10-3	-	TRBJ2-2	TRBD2	TGTGCCATCGGCTATAGCGGGGGGGCCAGCGACGGGGAGCTGTTTTTT	CAIGYSGGASDGELFF
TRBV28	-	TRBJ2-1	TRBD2	TGTGCCAGCAACCCGTTTGGCTCGGGGGGTGAGCAGTTCTTC	CASNPFGSGGEQFF
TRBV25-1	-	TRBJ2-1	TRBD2	TGTGCCAGCAGTGAATATAGCGGGGGGTCCTACAATGAGCAGTTCTTC	CASSEYSGGSYNEQFF
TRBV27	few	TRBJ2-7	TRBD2	TGTGCCAGCAGCTCTCTAGCGGGTGGGGCCTACGAGCAGTACTTC	CASSSLAGGAYEQYF
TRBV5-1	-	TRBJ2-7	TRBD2	TGCGCCAGCAGCCAATCAAACCGGGCTAGCGGGAGGGACGAGCAGTACTTC	CASSQSNRASGRDEQYF
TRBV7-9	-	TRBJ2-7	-	TGTGCCAGCAGCTCCCATTACGAGCAGTACTTC	CASSSHYEQYF
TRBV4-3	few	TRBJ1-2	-	TGCGCCAGCAGCCAAGATATGGGCCGGGGGTATGGCTACACCTTC	CASSQDMGRGYGYTF
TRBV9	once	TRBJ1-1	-	TGTGCCAGCAGCGTTACAGGGCGGAACACTGAAGCTTTCTTT	CASSVTGRNTEAFF
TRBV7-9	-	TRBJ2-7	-	TGTGCCAGCTGGGGGGACGAGCAGTACTTC	CASWGDEQYF
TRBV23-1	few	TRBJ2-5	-	TGCGCCAGCAGTCCCAAACTAATAAACCAAGAGACCCAGTACTTC	CASSPKLINQETQYF
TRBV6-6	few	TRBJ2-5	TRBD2	TGTGCCAGCAGTTACGGCACCCCAGGCGGGGGCCAGTACTTC	CASSYGTPGGGQYF
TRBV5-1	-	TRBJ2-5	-	TGCGCCAGCAGCTTGGGTGGAATAGAGACCCAGTACTTC	CASSLGGIETQYF
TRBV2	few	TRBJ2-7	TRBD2	TGTGCCAGCAGTGCTTCCTTTTTTGCGCCTAGCGGGAGATTCCACGAGCAGTACTTC	CASSASFFAPSGRFHEQYF
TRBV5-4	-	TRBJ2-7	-	TGTGCCAGCAGCCAACCGGGACACGGCCTCGTAGGTCGCGAGCAGTACTTC	CASSQPGHGLVGREQYF
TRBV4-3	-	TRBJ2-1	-	TGCGCCAGCAGCCAAGATCGGGCCCGACGTGAGCAGTTCTTC	CASSQDRARREQFF
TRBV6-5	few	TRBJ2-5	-	TGTGCCAGCAGTTACTCGACTACAGGCGAGACCCAGTACTTC	CASSYSTTGETQYF
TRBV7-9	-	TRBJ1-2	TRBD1	TGTGCCAGCAGCGATACAGGGGGACTTGACTATGGCTACACCTTC	CASSDTGGLDYGYTF
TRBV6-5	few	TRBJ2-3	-	TGTGCCAGCAGTAGTGACAGTTATACGCAGTATTTT	CASSSDSYTQYF
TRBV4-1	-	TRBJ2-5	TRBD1	TGCGCCAGCAGCCCACAGGGGCAAGGGGAGACCCAGTACTTC	CASSPQGQGETQYF
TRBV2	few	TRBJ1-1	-	TGTGCCAGCAGTGAATGGGTAGGCACTGAAGCTTTCTTT	CASSEWVGTEAFF
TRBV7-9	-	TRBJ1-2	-	TGTGCCAGCAGCTTAGTTGCAGATTGGTATGGCTACACCTTC	CASSLVADWYGYTF
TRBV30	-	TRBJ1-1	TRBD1	TGTGCCTGGGGACAGGGGGCCGGCACTGAAGCTTTCTTT	CAWGQGAGTEAFF
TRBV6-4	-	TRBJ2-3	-	TGTGCCAGCAGTGGCCATCTCACAGATACGCAGTATTTT	CASSGHLTDTQYF